The sequence of this TCR beta chain was determined in a study of Graves' ophthalmopathy and Graves' hyperthyroidism. Study-wide context: The study drew peripheral blood at initial diagnosis, before any treatment. Whole-study findings and limits: A 13-signature model separated ophthalmopathy from stable hyperthyroidism, just over 85% sensitivity, 65% to 82% specificity.

The authors defined stable hyperthyroidism as no ophthalmopathy within 18 months of follow-up. Hyperthyroidism patients had new diagnoses, durations under 2 months, and ages of 18 to 65. CDR3 length: 16 residues. V shed 0 bases and J shed 3 bases, with 15 bases lying between them. Germline V gives CDR1 MNHEY, CDR2 SVGAGI. Amplified material comprised TCR beta CDR3 regions derived from RNA transcripts. HTBI primers were used in a first-round RT-PCR, which preceded a second-round multiplex PCR. Each CDR3 protein gets one entry after TCRdb re-called the multiplex PCR reads with MiXCR. Counted here are just over 600,000 distinct CDR3 sequences, about 20% occurring once; the ten biggest clones make up roughly 7.4%. This clonotype has just a few counts. Its specificity is not known.

What was sequenced was peripheral blood. J is TRBJ2-7 and V is TRBV6-5; no clear D gene. The receptor's source is a woman in her late teens or twenties with stable Graves' hyperthyroidism. Some clones in this sample may be carry-over from other donors' samples. The CDR3, as DNA: TGTGCCAGCAGTTACTCGAATAGGGCTAAACTCTACGAGCAGTACTTC. It encodes CASSYSNRAKLYEQYF.